This T cell receptor beta chain was profiled in a study of CD8+CD57+ T cells in acquired aplastic anemia (dated by TCRdb to 2016 to 2019). At the level of the whole study: Extracted DNA from sorted CD4+ and CD8+ cells averaged approximately 3 ug, ranging from roughly 0.17 to 27.4 ug. Findings and caveats that apply to the study as a whole: No significant difference in CD8+ Simpson's diversity was found between patients and healthy controls (P=0.060). Although under 35 CD8+ CDR3 sequences were shared by patients and controls, these sequences appeared highly expressed in patients and within the immunodominant clones of patients.

In the study, sorted CD4+ and CD8+ blood T cells from patients with severe aplastic anemia and from healthy subjects underwent deep sequencing of TCR repertoires. Ficoll-Paque density gradient centrifugation was used to isolate peripheral blood mononuclear cells. Before DNA extraction, CD4+ and CD8+ T cells were sorted by FACS or by magnetic beads. Clipping removes 7 bases from V and 2 bases from J, with 6 as the unmatched junction base count. Its CDR3 holds 13 amino acids, cysteine through phenylalanine. Only the CDR3 region is kept as DNA, spanning 39 bases read in frame from base 1. From a lookup of the germline V gene, CDR1 and CDR2 are SQVTM and ANQGSEA. This clonotype came up once. The antigen it binds to is not known. Base qualities were left out, and no much larger clone turns up one base away. A single read constitutes weak evidence. Genomic DNA was used as template for profiling of TCR beta VDJ combinations and CDR3 sequences. TCR repertoire sequencing was run on an Illumina HiSeq 2000. The authors' analysis ran thus. Repertoire assessment relied on Simpson's diversity index, CDR3 size and DJ length profiles, and TRBV/TRBJ rearrangement plots. The immunodominant clone was defined as the most abundant DNA sequence in deep sequencing data. CDR3 amino acid sequences were checked for sharing between subjects and were compared against published repertoires and the VDJdb database. Through fastp at Q25 and MiXCR, TCRdb rebuilt clones from the public reads, retaining in-frame beta chains. All rows with the same CDR3 protein become a single entry with the most common DNA and genes. The authors' filters were not applied to this entry. This sample gives approximately 200,000 distinct CDR3 sequences in total; less than 65% of them show up just once. The top ten constitute 46% of the sample.

Recombination linked TRBV29-1 to TRBJ2-3, with 7 bases matching TRBD1. Sequencing was performed on sorted CD4+, CD8+, or CD8+CD57+ T cells (not recorded which) from PBMCs. The sequence was collected from a human donor with severe aplastic anemia or a healthy control (not recorded which). CDR3 region: CSGSTGPTDTQYF. The nucleotides are TGCAGCGGATCGACAGGGCCCACAGATACGCAGTATTTT.